Detailed here is one T cell receptor (beta chain). The CDR3 is 15 amino acids. The germline V gene has CDR1 MNHEY and CDR2 SVGAGI. The J segment lost 4 bases and the V segment lost 6 bases, leaving 9 bases of the junction unmatched. The sample originates from a study of shared T cell receptors in the human thymus. TCRdb keeps only in-frame clones here, not all; method: immunoSEQ multiplex PCR. Of 550,000 to 800,000 clones listed, roughly 88% are singletons. The sample was also reused in another study, on human thymus T cells.

The chain recombines TRBV6-5 with TRBJ2-7, with 10 bases fitting TRBD1. The specimen was thymocytes. The receptor comes from a girl less than two years old with a congenital heart defect. This CDR3 reads CASRFPADRGYEQYF. CDR3 DNA: TGTGCCAGCAGATTTCCCGCGGACAGGGGGTACGAGCAGTACTTC.